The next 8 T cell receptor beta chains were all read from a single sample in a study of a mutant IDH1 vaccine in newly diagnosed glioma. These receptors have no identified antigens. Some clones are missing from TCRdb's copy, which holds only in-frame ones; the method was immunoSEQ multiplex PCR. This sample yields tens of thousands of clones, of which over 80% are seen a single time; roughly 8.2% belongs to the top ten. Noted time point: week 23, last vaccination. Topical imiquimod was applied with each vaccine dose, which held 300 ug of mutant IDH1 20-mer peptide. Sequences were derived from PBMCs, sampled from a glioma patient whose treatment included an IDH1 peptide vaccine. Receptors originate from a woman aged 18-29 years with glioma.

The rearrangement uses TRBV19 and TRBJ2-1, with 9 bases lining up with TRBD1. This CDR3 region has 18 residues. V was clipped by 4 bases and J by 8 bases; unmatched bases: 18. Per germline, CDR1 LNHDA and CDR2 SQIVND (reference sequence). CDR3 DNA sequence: TGTGCCAGTAGTAGATCAAACCCCGGGACAGGGAAGTCCGATGAGCAGTTCTTC. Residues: CASSRSNPGTGKSDEQFF.

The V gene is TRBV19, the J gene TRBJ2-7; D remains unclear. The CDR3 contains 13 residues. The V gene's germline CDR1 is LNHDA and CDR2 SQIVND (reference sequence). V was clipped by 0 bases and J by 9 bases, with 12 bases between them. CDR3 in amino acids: CASSIEAPKAQYF. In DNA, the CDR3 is TGTGCCAGTAGTATAGAAGCCCCTAAGGCGCAGTACTTC.

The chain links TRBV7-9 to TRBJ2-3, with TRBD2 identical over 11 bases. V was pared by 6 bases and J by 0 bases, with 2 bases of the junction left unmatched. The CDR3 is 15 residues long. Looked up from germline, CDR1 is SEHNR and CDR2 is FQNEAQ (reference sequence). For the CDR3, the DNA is TGTGCCAGCAGACGGACTAGCGGGAGCACAGATACGCAGTATTTT. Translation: CASRRTSGSTDTQYF. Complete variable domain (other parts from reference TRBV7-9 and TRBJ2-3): DTGVSQNPRHKITKRGQNVTFRCDPISEHNRLYWYRQTLGQGPEFLTYFQNEAQLEKSRLLSDRFSAERPKGSFSTLEIQRTEQGDSAMYLCASRRTSGSTDTQYFGPGTRLTVL.

CDR3 residues: CASSRNNEQFF. The CDR3 DNA is TGTGCCAGCAGCCGGAACAATGAGCAGTTCTTC. The V and J genes are TRBV7-9 and TRBJ2-1; no clear D gene. V was trimmed by 5 bases and J by 5 bases, leaving 4 bases between them. The CDR3 consists of 11 residues. Germline V CDR1 and CDR2: SEHNR, FQNEAQ (reference sequence).

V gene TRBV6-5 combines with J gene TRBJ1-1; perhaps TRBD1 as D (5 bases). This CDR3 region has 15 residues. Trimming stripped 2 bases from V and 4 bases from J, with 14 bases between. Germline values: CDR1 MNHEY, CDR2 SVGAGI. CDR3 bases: TGTGCCAGCAGTTACACAATTCAGGGTGCCACTGAAGCTTTCTTT. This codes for CASSYTIQGATEAFF.

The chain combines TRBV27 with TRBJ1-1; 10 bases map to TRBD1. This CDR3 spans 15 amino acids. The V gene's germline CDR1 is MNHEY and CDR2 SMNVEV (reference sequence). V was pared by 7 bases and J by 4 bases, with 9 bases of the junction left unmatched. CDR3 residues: CASIRGQGVITEAFF. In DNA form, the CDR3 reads TGTGCCAGCATCAGAGGACAGGGGGTTATCACTGAAGCTTTCTTT.

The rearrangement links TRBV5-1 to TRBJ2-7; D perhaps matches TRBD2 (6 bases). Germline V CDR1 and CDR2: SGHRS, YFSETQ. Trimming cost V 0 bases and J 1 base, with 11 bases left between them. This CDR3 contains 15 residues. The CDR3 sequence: CASSLDYGSSYEQYF. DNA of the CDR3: TGCGCCAGCAGCTTGGATTACGGGAGTTCCTACGAGCAGTACTTC.

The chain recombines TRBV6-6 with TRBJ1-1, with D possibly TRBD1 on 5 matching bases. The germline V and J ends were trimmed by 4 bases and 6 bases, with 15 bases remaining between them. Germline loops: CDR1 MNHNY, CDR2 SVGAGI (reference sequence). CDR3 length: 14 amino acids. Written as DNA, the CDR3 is TGTGCCAGCAGTTCGGGACTAGGTAGGTCTGAAGCTTTCTTT. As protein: CASSSGLGRSEAFF.